This TCR beta chain was identified in a study of blood T cell repertoires in COVID-19. TCRdb's table, derived via immunoSEQ multiplex PCR, lists solely in-frame clones and lacks some. The sample includes fewer than 300,000 clones, almost 85% of them seen just once. CDR1 LGHNA and CDR2 YNFKEQ come from the germline V gene. The CDR3 consists of 15 residues. Trimming left V 2 bases short and J 6 bases short, with 17 bases between. The sequenced sample was peripheral blood. This sequence originates from a man aged 45-65 years with active or convalescent COVID-19. The V gene is TRBV4-2, the J gene TRBJ2-7; TRBD2 is a possible D gene (6 bases). The CDR3 loop is CASSQRGTVAGEQYF. For the CDR3, the DNA is TGTGCCAGCAGCCAACGGGGGACCGTGGCCGGCGAGCAGTACTTC.